This T cell receptor beta chain stems from a study of tumor and adjacent non-tumor tissue in lung cancer. Across the study: On average, productive TCRbeta reads reached around 4 million per sample.

A modified ARM-PCR protocol with three rounds of nested PCR amplified TCRbeta. Each CDR3 protein is one row after TCRdb ran MiXCR on the multiplex PCR reads. Among 94,000 or so distinct CDR3 sequences listed, more than 65% were seen once. CDR3 length: 16 residues. Germline V gene sequence: CDR1 MNHNY, CDR2 SVGAGI (reference sequence). The study, taken as a whole, reports: Tumor TCR diversity, when higher, was linked to shorter survival.

On this clonotype: The target antigen is unknown. At one end the junction does not follow the germline gene, possibly because of a read error.

RNA was extracted from bulk tissue without any cell sorting. This non-tumor lung sample came from over 3 cm beyond the tumor edge. Donors were chemotherapy-naive, newly diagnosed lung cancer surgical patients in China, August–late 2014. The clonotype originates from a woman in her forties or fifties with non-small cell lung cancer. The sequenced sample consisted of distant non-tumor lung tissue. This chain connects TRBV6-6 to TRBJ2-4, with TRBD2 identical over 7 bases. The CDR3 is CASSPGEGKFRNIQNF. CDR3 nucleotides: TGTGCCAGCAGTCCCGGGGAGGGGAAATTCAGAAACATTCAGAACTTC.